A selection of T cell receptor beta chains follows, all from one sample in a study of shared clonotypes between healthy human individuals. Repertoires were generated with immunoSEQ multiplex PCR, while TCRdb's copy carries only in-frame clones and drops some. The top ten hold roughly 0.13% of the sample, which has roughly 2 million clones, 85% to 95% seen once. Sequencing was done on a sample of naive CD4+ T cells sorted from blood. The receptor set was obtained from a young man in good health. Both conserved end residues are part of each CDR3.

TRBJ2-1	TRBV19	CASSIGRGGNEQFF
TRBJ1-1	TRBV5-1	CASSLEGSEAFF
TRBJ2-3	TRBV30	CAWTLSPFSDTQYF
TRBJ1-1	TRBV6-6	CASFPGSPATEAFF
TRBJ1-2	TRBV23-1	CASSQSAGNYGYTF
TRBJ2-7	TRBV28	CASSLIPYEQYF
TRBJ2-1	TRBV5-1	CASSLAMEGEQFF
TRBJ2-1	TRBV18	CASSPRGGSYNEQFF
TRBJ2-2	TRBV2	CASSERVKTGELFF
TRBJ2-7	TRBV30	CAWIGDGPYEQYF
TRBJ1-1	TRBV28	CASSLSRTGETEAFF
TRBJ2-7	TRBV7-9	CASSLGQGLTYEQYF
TRBJ1-1	TRBV30	CAWSGQGVGTEAFF
TRBJ2-1	TRBV18	CASSPARMSDFYNEQFF
TRBJ2-6	TRBV7-3	CASRDSGANVLTF
TRBJ2-1	TRBV6-4	CASSDWNYNEQFF
TRBJ1-5	TRBV5-5	CASSVFGQIGAQPQHF
TRBJ1-2	TRBV7-3	CASSLEGGNSIYGYTF